The source of this TCR beta chain is a study of blood T cell repertoires in COVID-19. Profiling relied on immunoSEQ multiplex PCR, and the TCRdb table lists in-frame clones only, not all of them. This table holds 200,000 or so clones, 88% found once. Living in about two dozen US areas, the participants were between roughly 18 and 95 years of age. Donors were grouped by their self-reported clinical history. The receptor was derived from a young woman who had recovered from COVID-19. Sequenced input: PBMCs or T cells enriched from blood (not recorded which).

CDR3 sequence: CASSEPDGRGYGYTF. As DNA, the CDR3 is TGTGCCAGCAGTGAACCCGATGGGAGGGGATATGGCTACACCTTC. V usage is TRBV25-1 and J usage is TRBJ1-2; possible D gene TRBD1, 5 bases. Per germline, CDR1 MGHDK and CDR2 SYGVNS. V shed 2 bases and J shed 5 bases, with 15 bases lying between them. This CDR3 is 15 amino acids long.